The T cell receptor (beta chain) described here comes from a study of blood T cell repertoires in COVID-19 (dated by TCRdb to 2019 to 2021). Regarding the complete study: Samples covering the acute and convalescent phases of COVID-19 were provided by collaborators in the United States, Italy and Spain. The dataset comprised deeply sampled blood TCRbeta repertoires from subjects exposed to, actively infected with, or recovered from COVID-19. The prospective study material was composed of cDNA or gDNA derived from T cells, B-cell-depleted T cells, or PBMCs. The repertoires were made available in a free public database intended to serve as a resource for research on the immune response to SARS-CoV-2. A de-identified subject ID, COVID-19 status, age in years and sex were almost always included in the sample metadata. Where HLA class I and class II types were available, the types were taken from metadata supplied by the sample provider, not from assay-based typing. Samples came from the ongoing ImmuneRACE study (first 160 participants) plus 1,254 subjects from 6 global collaborators. On the study overall, not on this receptor specifically: The quantity of clinical and demographic metadata differed by source and by participant and was supplied without curation.

One collaborating source in Seattle enrolled patients while the patients were actively infected and followed the patients over time throughout the course of disease. The collaborating institutions used their own protocols to collect whole blood in K2EDTA tubes. Collaborator samples were shipped for TCRbeta analysis as frozen whole blood, isolated PBMCs, or DNA extracted from either sample type. This clone was counted once. The target of this receptor is not known. No much larger clonotype is one base removed from it; base qualities were not supplied. Based on the germline V gene, the CDR1 and CDR2 sequences are SGHTA and FQGTGA. V is cut back by 4 bases and J by 13 bases, with 10 bases in the junction unmatched. The CDR3 runs 14 residues from the cysteine to the phenylalanine. CDR3 DNA is the only sequence kept; it has 42 bases, read in frame from the first base. TCRbeta CDR3 regions were amplified from genomic DNA by means of the immunoSEQ Assay, a bias-controlled multiplex PCR. The authors' analysis ran thus. The number of nucleated cells in each sample was estimated from the amplification of reference gene primers within the assay. To quantify the absolute abundance of each unique TCRbeta CDR3 rearrangement, sequence reads were collapsed and filtered. For each sample, productive Simpson clonality was calculated as the square root of Simpson's diversity index over productive rearrangements. Imported from immuneACCESS, the table was reduced by TCRdb to in-frame sequences with V and J called. These copies leave out some clones; in studies compared against another copy, an unresolved V gene accounts for under half, and the cause of the remainder is not known. That table gives V, J and clone size, and the DNA gave D and trimming. For this sample there are some 160,000 clones; approximately 86% appear just once. The top ten clones comprise 2% to 3% of the sample.

The sample taken for sequencing was peripheral blood. This chain joins TRBV7-3 to TRBJ2-1; the central 10 bases match TRBD2. The TCR sequence derives from an elderly woman with COVID-19, enrolled during active disease. The sequenced DNA: TGTGCCAGCAGCTACGGCGGAGCGGGAGGGACACAGTTCTTC. Its coded protein is CASSYGGAGGTQFF.